The 2 T cell receptor beta chains given below trace back to one sample, sequenced in a study of blood T cell repertoires in COVID-19. Using immunoSEQ multiplex PCR, the repertoire was profiled, and TCRdb retains in-frame clones only, with some absent. The table shows 150,000 to 200,000 clones, with around 87% occurring only once. Sequencing input: peripheral blood. The receptors shown here come from a man between 40 and 49 years old with active or convalescent COVID-19.

The chain joins TRBV6-5 to TRBJ2-1; 9 bases agree with TRBD2. V trimming: 2 bases; J trimming: 4 bases; junction bases outside the gene matches: 3. CDR1 is MNHEY and CDR2 is SVGAGI in the germline V gene. The CDR3 spans 15 residues. For the CDR3, the DNA is TGTGCCAGCAGTTACGCTAGCGGGGTATACAATGAGCAGTTCTTC. Its protein is CASSYASGVYNEQFF.

This clone has only one observation. This CDR3 is also generated by other DNA sequences in the sample. The genes are TRBV20-1 and TRBJ2-7; no clear D. Looked up from germline, CDR1 is DFQATT and CDR2 is SNEGSKA (reference sequence). CDR3 length: 11 amino acids. V lost 3 bases to trimming and J lost 0 bases, with 3 bases between them. The CDR3 region is CSARSSYEQYF. As DNA, the CDR3 is TGCAGTGCTAGGAGCTCCTACGAGCAGTACTTC.